This T cell receptor beta chain was captured in a study of CD8 T cells in Susac syndrome. General study findings and limits: The study recognized that the number of individuals in its TCR sequencing and HLA analysis was relatively small.

Sequencing of TCR beta was carried out in blood CD8+ and CD4+ T cells. CD8+ and CD4+ T cells were negatively isolated; TEMRA cells were FACS-enriched. The CDR3 has 14 amino acids. The germline CDR1 and CDR2 sequences are MGHRA and YSYEKL. V was trimmed by 3 bases and J by 4 bases, leaving 12 bases between them. The RNA, about 0.5 to 1 ug, was put through reverse transcription using random hexamers. MiXCR, applied by TCRdb to the immunoSEQ multiplex PCR reads, yields one record per CDR3 protein. Of some 160,000 distinct CDR3 sequences listed, approximately 96% are singletons. Note on this clonotype: Its antigen remains unidentified.

The chain is built from TRBV4-1 and TRBJ1-2, with D perhaps TRBD1 (5 bases). The sequence was obtained from a human donor with Susac syndrome. The sequenced material came from CD4+ T cells from PBMCs. DNA of the CDR3: TGCGCCAGCAGCCAGGGGGACCGTAGCTATGGCTACACCTTC. Amino acids: CASSQGDRSYGYTF.